Presented here are 11 T cell receptor beta chains from one specimen sequenced in a study of T cells in Graves' hyperthyroidism and ophthalmopathy. TCR beta CDR3 region amplification was performed from RNA transcripts. The TCR CDR3 first-round RT-PCR relied on the HTBI primer set. TCRdb ran MiXCR on the multiplex PCR reads and lists one entry per CDR3 protein. The sample lists about 500,000 distinct CDR3 sequences, about 45% seen once, with around 47% in the top ten. The sample taken for sequencing was peripheral blood or thyroid tissue (not recorded which). The receptors shown here come from an adult woman with Graves' disease, either hyperthyroidism or ophthalmopathy (not recorded which).

The table lists this clonotype with many counts. V and J are TRBV20-1 and TRBJ1-5; perhaps TRBD1 as D (5 bases). Per germline, CDR1 DFQATT and CDR2 SNEGSKA (reference sequence). The CDR3 has 16 residues. V dropped 3 bases and J dropped 2 bases, with 17 bases sitting between them. Here the CDR3 reads CSASYQGPFGNQPQHF. CDR3 coding DNA: TGCAGTGCTAGTTATCAGGGACCCTTTGGCAATCAGCCCCAGCATTTT.

This clonotype was observed at least ten times. V and J are TRBV7-3 and TRBJ2-5; D remains ambiguous. The CDR3 spans 13 residues. The germline V and J ends were trimmed by 4 bases and 5 bases, with 11 bases remaining between them. Germline CDR1 and CDR2: SGHTA and FQGTGA. As DNA, the CDR3 is TGTGCCAGCAGCTCCCACACTGGTGAGACCCAGTACTTC. This encodes CASSSHTGETQYF.

This clonotype occurred many times. The chain recombines TRBV11-2 with TRBJ2-7, with TRBD1 matching 8 bases. CDR1 and CDR2 (germline): SGHAT, FQNNGV. The CDR3 runs to 15 residues. Trimming removed 5 bases from V and 2 bases from J; junction bases left unmatched: 8. The CDR3 DNA follows: TGTGCCAGCAGCCCAGGACAGGGAGCCCCCTACGAGCAGTACTTC. Translation gives CASSPGQGAPYEQYF.

The chain carries TRBV29-1 and TRBJ1-1, with D possibly being TRBD1 (6 bases). The CDR3 contains 12 residues. CDR1 is SQVTM, CDR2 ANQGSEA, per germline. The CDR3 DNA follows: TGCAGTATGGGACACGTGAACACTGAAGCTTTCTTT. Amino acids: CSMGHVNTEAFF.

There are a few counts of this clonotype. This chain connects TRBV7-2 to TRBJ2-7; D unclear. The CDR3 is 12 amino acids. Trimming stripped 5 bases from V and 5 bases from J, with 10 bases between. The germline V gene has CDR1 SGHTA and CDR2 FQGNSA. The CDR3 DNA sequence: TGTGCCAGCAGCCCCCGTTTCCACGAGCAGTACTTC. It codes for CASSPRFHEQYF.

This rearrangement joins TRBV6-5 to TRBJ2-7; TRBD1 matches at 9 bases. The CDR3 totals 14 residues. The V gene end was trimmed by 6 bases and the J gene end by 12 bases; junction bases not matched to a gene: 15. The V gene's germline CDR1 is MNHEY and CDR2 SVGAGI. The CDR3 DNA is TGTGCCAGCAGACCTACAATGGGACAGGGAGGAAGGTACTTC. Its translation is CASRPTMGQGGRYF.

The V gene is TRBV7-9, the J gene TRBJ1-1, with D possibly matching TRBD1 (6 bases). The CDR3 sequence is 14 residues long. Trimming removed 6 bases at V and 0 bases at J, with 11 bases between. The V gene's germline CDR1 is SEHNR and CDR2 FQNEAQ (reference sequence). The CDR3 reads CASSGTSLNTEAFF. The CDR3 DNA is TGTGCCAGCAGTGGGACAAGCTTGAACACTGAAGCTTTCTTT.

This clonotype appeared many times. The rearrangement links TRBV7-9 to TRBJ2-5; TRBD1 agrees at 9 bases. Germline V gene sequence: CDR1 SEHNR, CDR2 FQNEAQ (reference sequence). V lost 6 bases, J lost 5 bases, and 4 bases stayed unmatched. This CDR3 contains 13 residues. Here the CDR3 DNA reads TGTGCCAGCAGACAGGGGGCGAGGGAGACCCAGTACTTC. This gives the protein CASRQGARETQYF.

This clonotype was observed a handful of times. The CDR3 sequence: CASSPLGPVGDEQYF. DNA of the CDR3: TGTGCCAGCAGCCCTCTAGGACCCGTTGGGGACGAGCAGTACTTC. The rearrangement uses TRBV28 and TRBJ2-7; no clear D gene. The CDR3 has 15 residues. V lost 6 bases and J lost 5, with 20 bases in between. The germline gives CDR1 MDHEN, CDR2 SYDVKM.

In its sample, this clonotype was seen a few times. The chain uses TRBV6-5 and TRBJ1-1, with 9 nucleotides matching TRBD1. The CDR3 totals 14 residues. The germline V gene encodes CDR1 MNHEY and CDR2 SVGAGI. Unmatched junction bases numbered 8, after V lost 6 bases and J lost 6 bases. The CDR3 DNA is TGTGCCAGCAGACGCTGGGGACAGGGATCTGAAGCTTTCTTT. Translated: CASRRWGQGSEAFF.

The DNA for the CDR3 is TGCGCCAGCGTTGATAGGCAATTGAACACTGAAGCTTTCTTT. This codes for CASVDRQLNTEAFF. V usage is TRBV5-1 and J usage is TRBJ1-1; D uncertain. Germline V gene data show CDR1 as SGHRS and CDR2 as YFSETQ. V lost 7 bases and J 0 bases, leaving 13 bases between the germline ends. The CDR3 has 14 amino acids.